Listed below are T cell receptor beta chains from one sample, sequenced in a study of PD-1 blockade in classical Hodgkin lymphoma. Repertoires were generated with immunoSEQ multiplex PCR, while TCRdb's copy carries only in-frame clones and drops some. Seen here are tens of thousands of clones, around 90% observed once, and the top ten hold 4.9%. The sequencing sample was made of peripheral blood mononuclear cells (PBMCs). The receptors were sampled from a human donor with classical Hodgkin lymphoma. The CDR3 runs from the conserved cysteine through the conserved F or W. D genes are given only for firm matches. For some rows the clone size is stated as once, few or many, or as a class when expanded; others skip it.

size | J | V | D | DNA | CDR3
. | TRBJ2-7 | TRBV6-5 | . | TGTGCCAGCAGTTACAGGCCCTCCTACGAGCAGTACTTC | CASSYRPSYEQYF
. | TRBJ1-1 | TRBV7-9 | TRBD1 | TGTGCCAGCAGCTCTACCCGACGGGACAGGGGGGCGGAGAACACTGAAGCTTTCTTT | CASSSTRRDRGAENTEAFF
. | TRBJ2-1 | TRBV5-1 | . | TGCGCCAGCAGCTCGAGCATAGCGGTCACCTACAATGAGCAGTTCTTC | CASSSSIAVTYNEQFF
. | TRBJ2-1 | TRBV5-1 | TRBD2 | TGCGCCAGCAGCTCCTGGAGCGGGAGTAGCAATGAGCAGTTCTTC | CASSSWSGSSNEQFF
. | TRBJ2-7 | TRBV21-1 | . | TGTGCCACAACCCAGGGGGCCACCTCCTACGAGCAGTACTTC | CATTQGATSYEQYF
. | TRBJ2-1 | TRBV6-5 | TRBD2 | TGTGCCAGCAGCTTCGGACTAGCGGCCCTCGCGGAGCAGTTCTTC | CASSFGLAALAEQFF
. | TRBJ2-1 | TRBV19 | . | TGTGCCAGTACTCCGGACAGTGTCTACAATGAGCAGTTCTTC | CASTPDSVYNEQFF
. | TRBJ2-1 | TRBV30 | . | TGTGCCTTCGAAGGGGCGTACCACAATGAGCAGTTCTTC | CAFEGAYHNEQFF
. | TRBJ2-3 | TRBV5-5 | . | TGTGCCAGCAGCCTCGGAGATACGCAGTATTTT | CASSLGDTQYF
. | TRBJ1-5 | TRBV28 | . | TGTGCCAGCAGTTTATTACGACAGCCCCAGCATTTT | CASSLLRQPQHF
. | TRBJ2-5 | TRBV7-9 | . | TGTGCCAGCAGCCGCACCCAGGGTCACCAAGAGACCCAGTACTTC | CASSRTQGHQETQYF
. | TRBJ1-2 | TRBV28 | . | TGTGCCAGCAGTCCCCCCGTTCAGGGGACCAACTATGGCTACACCTTC | CASSPPVQGTNYGYTF
. | TRBJ2-3 | TRBV28 | . | TGTGCCAGCAATCCTGGCACAGATACGCAGTATTTT | CASNPGTDTQYF
. | TRBJ2-3 | TRBV11-2 | . | TGTGCCAGCAGTCTAGGGATTGGAGAATTCACAGATACGCAGTATTTT | CASSLGIGEFTDTQYF
once | TRBJ2-3 | TRBV11-2 | TRBD2 | TGTGCCACGTCAGGGACTAGCGGGACAGATACGCAGTATTTT | CATSGTSGTDTQYF
. | TRBJ1-1 | TRBV7-3 | . | TGTGCCAGCAGCTCCCCAGAGGCGGCGAACACTGAAGCTTTCTTT | CASSSPEAANTEAFF
. | TRBJ2-1 | TRBV7-3 | TRBD2 | TGTGCCAGCAGCTTTCCCTCTAGCGGGCGGGGCTCCTACAATGAGCAGTTCTTC | CASSFPSSGRGSYNEQFF
. | TRBJ1-2 | TRBV19 | . | TGTGCCAGTAGTGTCCTTTGGGGGTCCTACTATGGCTACACCTTC | CASSVLWGSYYGYTF
. | TRBJ2-1 | TRBV5-5 | . | TGTGCCAGCAGCCTTGGGGTGGGTGAGCAGTTCTTC | CASSLGVGEQFF
. | TRBJ2-1 | TRBV7-3 | . | TGTGCCAGCAGCTTAAGCCTCGTAGGGCCCTACAATGAGCAGTTCTTC | CASSLSLVGPYNEQFF
. | TRBJ1-4 | TRBV9 | . | TGTGCCAGCAGCGTAGGGACAGTTAATGAAAAACTGTTTTTT | CASSVGTVNEKLFF
. | TRBJ2-1 | TRBV6-5 | . | TGTGCCAGCAGTTACTCGCCCGGTGGTAATGAGCAGTTCTTC | CASSYSPGGNEQFF
. | TRBJ2-1 | TRBV9 | . | TGTGCCAGCACCCCCAGAGGGAGCTCCTACAATGAGCAGTTCTTC | CASTPRGSSYNEQFF
. | TRBJ1-2 | TRBV6-1 | TRBD1 | TGTGCCAGCAGATTGACAGGGGTGTATGGCTACACCTTC | CASRLTGVYGYTF
. | TRBJ2-5 | TRBV29-1 | . | TGCAGCGGTGTAGATCCCGGTAATTCTCTGGAGACCCAGTACTTC | CSGVDPGNSLETQYF
. | TRBJ1-1 | TRBV28 | . | TGTGCCAGCAGTTCCAGGAGATTTACTGAAGCTTTCTTT | CASSSRRFTEAFF
. | TRBJ1-4 | TRBV5-4 | TRBD1 | TGTGCCAGCAGCTTGACAGGGGGAAATGAAAAACTGTTTTTT | CASSLTGGNEKLFF
. | TRBJ1-2 | TRBV5-1 | . | TGCGCCAGCAGCTCCGGGGGCAACAACTATGGCTACACCTTC | CASSSGGNNYGYTF
. | TRBJ2-7 | TRBV6-6 | . | TGTGCCAGCAGTTCAGCCAAAGGAGCTCTCTACGAGCAGTACTTC | CASSSAKGALYEQYF
. | TRBJ1-4 | TRBV19 | . | TGTGCCAGTAGTCCTTCCTCACAGACAACTAATGAAAAACTGTTTTTT | CASSPSSQTTNEKLFF
. | TRBJ1-1 | TRBV10-2 | TRBD1 | TGCGCCAGCAGTGATCGGCAGGGGGGCACTGAAGCTTTCTTT | CASSDRQGGTEAFF
. | TRBJ1-1 | TRBV11-2 | . | TGTGCCAGCAGCACTTCCCAACCGCGCACAGGTAACTCTGAAGCTTTCTTT | CASSTSQPRTGNSEAFF
. | TRBJ2-5 | TRBV12-5 | TRBD1 | TGTGCTAGTGGTTCCACCGGGACAGGGGATGAGACCCAGTACTTC | CASGSTGTGDETQYF
. | TRBJ2-5 | TRBV9 | . | TGTGCCAGCAGCTTGGGAGGGGGTCGGACAGAGACCCAGTACTTC | CASSLGGGRTETQYF
. | TRBJ2-4 | TRBV2 | TRBD1 | TGTGCCAGCAACCGGGACAGGGATCTGACCAAAAACATTCAGTACTTC | CASNRDRDLTKNIQYF
. | TRBJ2-7 | TRBV28 | TRBD1 | TGTGCCAGCAGCCCGAGGGGGCGAAGATCCTACGAGCAGTACTTC | CASSPRGRRSYEQYF
. | TRBJ2-3 | TRBV28 | TRBD1 | TGTGCCAGCAGACGAGGGACAGTGACAGATACGCAGTATTTT | CASRRGTVTDTQYF
. | TRBJ1-1 | TRBV29-1 | . | TGCAGCGTAGGGGCCGAAGCTTTCTTT | CSVGAEAFF
. | TRBJ1-4 | TRBV13 | . | TGTGCCAGCAGGGAGAGGGGAGCTAATGAAAAACTGTTTTTT | CASRERGANEKLFF
. | TRBJ1-5 | TRBV9 | TRBD1 | TGTGCCAGCAGCGCGTTCGGGACAGGGGATCAGCCCCAGCATTTT | CASSAFGTGDQPQHF